This T cell receptor beta chain was sequenced during a study of T cells in Graves' hyperthyroidism and ophthalmopathy. Using RNA transcripts as the source, TCR beta CDR3 regions were amplified. During a first-round RT-PCR of the TCR CDR3, the HTBI primer set was used. TCRdb fed the multiplex PCR reads into MiXCR, producing one record per CDR3 protein. The sample carries approximately 330,000 distinct CDR3 sequences, 18% recorded once. V was pared by 1 base and J by 6 bases, with 4 bases of the junction left unmatched. The CDR3 is 13 amino acids. Germline V gene sequence: CDR1 DFQATT, CDR2 SNEGSKA (reference sequence). It was considered stable Graves' hyperthyroidism when ophthalmopathy did not progress within 18 months. Comment on this clonotype: Its specificity is unknown.

Findings and limits, study-wide: Peripheral blood also featured most of the thyroid clonotypes expanded above 0.001. Ophthalmopathy stood apart from stable hyperthyroidism in a 13 V-J model.

Material: blood. This sequence was found in a woman between 50 and 59 years old with Graves' hyperthyroidism. V is TRBV20-1 and J is TRBJ2-3, with 7 bases fitting TRBD1. The CDR3: CSARAPRGDTQYF. CDR3 bases: TGCAGTGCTAGAGCTCCCAGGGGGGATACGCAGTATTTT.